The 8 T cell receptor beta chains presented below share a single source sample, sequenced in a study of cytomegalovirus exposure and HLA in healthy donors. 13 Jbeta primers and 60 Vbeta primers were used for the PCR. TCRdb's copy holds only in-frame clones and misses some; the assay was immunoSEQ multiplex PCR. This table holds 120,000 to 150,000 clones, roughly 62% found once. Specimen: PBMCs. These TCRs come from a man aged 55 to 70 in good health and CMV-seronegative.

This clone was recorded only once. The rearrangement links TRBV19 to TRBJ1-1, with D perhaps matching TRBD1 (6 bases). The V gene lost 2 bases and the J gene lost 5 bases, with 12 bases spanning the gap. This CDR3 is built from 14 residues. Germline-derived CDR1 and CDR2 are LNHDA and SQIVND (reference sequence). CDR3 protein: CASSIQGSRTEAFF. CDR3 coding DNA: TGTGCCAGTAGTATACAGGGGTCGAGGACTGAAGCTTTCTTT.

A few counts support this clone. The gene calls are TRBV6-5 and TRBJ2-5, with D possibly matching TRBD1 (6 bases). This CDR3 contains 16 residues. Trimming removed 0 bases from V and 5 bases from J, with 16 bases in between. Germline CDR1 MNHEY, CDR2 SVGAGI. The CDR3 DNA sequence: TGTGCCAGCAGTTACTCGGGTACAGGGTGGGCCGAGACCCAGTACTTC. Its protein is CASSYSGTGWAETQYF.

This clone occurred a few times. V usage is TRBV5-4 and J usage is TRBJ2-7; 10 bases map to TRBD1. The CDR3 has 16 amino acids. The germline V gene has CDR1 SGHNT and CDR2 YYREEE (reference sequence). V gave up 3 bases and J gave up 5 bases; unmatched junction bases: 11. This CDR3 reads CASSSLDDRGQNEQYF. The CDR3 DNA is TGTGCCAGCAGCTCACTAGACGACAGGGGGCAGAACGAGCAGTACTTC.

The chain couples TRBV25-1 to TRBJ1-2; 10 bases fit TRBD1. The CDR3 covers 14 residues. Germline V gives CDR1 MGHDK, CDR2 SYGVNS. After removal of 6 bases from V and 2 bases from J, the junction contained 3 bases not matched to a gene. The CDR3 protein is CASRGTGVNYGYTF. The CDR3 coding sequence is TGTGCCAGCAGGGGGACAGGGGTAAACTATGGCTACACCTTC.

In nucleotides, the CDR3 is TGTGCCAGCAGCTCCGCCACAGGAACGCATGGCTACACCTTC. It translates to CASSSATGTHGYTF. This chain links TRBV5-4 with TRBJ1-2, with a weak D call TRBD1 (5 bases). V was trimmed by 3 bases and J by 6 bases, leaving 15 bases between them. Germline assignment: CDR1 SGHNT and CDR2 YYREEE (reference sequence). The CDR3 sequence is 14 residues long.

The chain is built from TRBV2 and TRBJ2-3; 9 bases match TRBD1. Germline V gene data show CDR1 as SNHLY and CDR2 as FYNNEI. The ends lost 6 bases at V and 1 base at J; junction bases unmatched: 5. This CDR3 has 15 amino acids. CDR3 region: CASSTRTGGTDTQYF. The CDR3, as DNA: TGTGCCAGCAGCACCCGGACAGGGGGCACAGATACGCAGTATTTT.

This clone has a handful of counts. CDR3 coding DNA: TGTGCCAGCAGCGTGACTAGCGGCACAGATACGCAGTATTTT. Its protein is CASSVTSGTDTQYF. The genes are TRBV9 and TRBJ2-3; TRBD2 agrees at 8 bases. V dropped 2 bases and J dropped 1; count of bases not matched to a gene: 0. Germline V gene sequence: CDR1 SGDLS, CDR2 YYNGEE. CDR3 length: 14 amino acids.

This clone has a handful of counts. The rearrangement uses TRBV5-1 and TRBJ2-6; TRBD1 is a possible D gene (6 bases). This CDR3 spans 17 amino acids. V lost 4 bases to trimming and J lost 0 bases, with 14 bases between them. Germline lookup yields CDR1 SGHRS and CDR2 YFSETQ. CDR3 nucleotide sequence: TGCGCCAGCAGCCGTTTACAGGGTAGCTCTGGGGCCAACGTCCTGACTTTC. Residues: CASSRLQGSSGANVLTF.